This T cell receptor beta chain was found in a study of metastatic and nonmetastatic thyroid tumors. Study information: Both malignant and benign thyroid patients supplied peripheral blood and tumor or nodule tissue samples, across which the repertoires of these patients were then compared.

The entire patient cohort was treatment-naive prior to thyroid surgery. Study-level points and caveats: Malignant thyroid tumors reportedly had TCR beta diversity that was significantly higher than in benign nodules, in blood and tumor.

Germline V CDR1 and CDR2: MGHDK, SYGVNS. The CDR3 runs 15 residues. Trimming removed 1 base at V and 4 bases at J, with 13 bases between. In the original workflow: In papillary thyroid cancer, a distant-metastasis classifier was built using CDR3 differences across clinicopathological groups. With MiXCR, TCRdb reprocessed the PCR reads. It is TCRdb's table, rather than the study itself, that gives the V and J calls and clone size. The table has roughly 40,000 clones, roughly 12% seen once. This clone appeared many times. The antigen remains undetermined. The sequence derives from a male donor with papillary thyroid cancer or a benign thyroid nodule (not recorded which). Some clones in this sample may be carry-over from other donors' samples. The chain has TRBV25-1 and TRBJ1-1, with D unresolved. Sequenced material: blood. The CDR3 here is CASSESLGKGTEAFF. CDR3 sequence (DNA): TGTGCCAGCAGTGAATCCCTAGGGAAGGGCACTGAAGCTTTCTTT.